This T cell receptor (beta chain) was recorded in a study of cytotoxic CD8 clonotypes in ibrutinib-treated CLL. Study results and caveats: Clonality increased at ibrutinib response and stayed stable in sustained remission. At progression, however, it fell back toward baseline. Treatment saw public clonotypes, which were uncommon, either contract or stay stable.

The CDR3 has 14 amino acids. With V trimmed by 1 base and J by 6 bases, 2 bases remained unmatched. Germline V CDR1 and CDR2: GTSNPN, SVGIG (reference sequence). Extraction of around 2 micrograms of genomic DNA from cryopreserved PBMCs supplied material for TCR beta libraries. Sequencing was designed to attain a depth spanning 1 in 200,000 to 1 in 1 million T cells. Sequenced by immunoSEQ multiplex PCR; TCRdb stores in-frame clones only, minus some. The sample shows more than 200,000 clones, roughly 77% of them seen only once. About this clone: Its antigen is not identified.

The chain has TRBV30 and TRBJ1-6; 8 bases line up with TRBD1. The sequences come from PBMCs, collected after 12 months of ibrutinib treatment. This receptor was taken from a human donor with chronic lymphocytic leukemia. The CDR3 sequence: CAWSAGGSNSPLHF. The CDR3 nucleotides read TGTGCCTGGAGTGCAGGGGGCTCTAATTCACCCCTCCACTTT.